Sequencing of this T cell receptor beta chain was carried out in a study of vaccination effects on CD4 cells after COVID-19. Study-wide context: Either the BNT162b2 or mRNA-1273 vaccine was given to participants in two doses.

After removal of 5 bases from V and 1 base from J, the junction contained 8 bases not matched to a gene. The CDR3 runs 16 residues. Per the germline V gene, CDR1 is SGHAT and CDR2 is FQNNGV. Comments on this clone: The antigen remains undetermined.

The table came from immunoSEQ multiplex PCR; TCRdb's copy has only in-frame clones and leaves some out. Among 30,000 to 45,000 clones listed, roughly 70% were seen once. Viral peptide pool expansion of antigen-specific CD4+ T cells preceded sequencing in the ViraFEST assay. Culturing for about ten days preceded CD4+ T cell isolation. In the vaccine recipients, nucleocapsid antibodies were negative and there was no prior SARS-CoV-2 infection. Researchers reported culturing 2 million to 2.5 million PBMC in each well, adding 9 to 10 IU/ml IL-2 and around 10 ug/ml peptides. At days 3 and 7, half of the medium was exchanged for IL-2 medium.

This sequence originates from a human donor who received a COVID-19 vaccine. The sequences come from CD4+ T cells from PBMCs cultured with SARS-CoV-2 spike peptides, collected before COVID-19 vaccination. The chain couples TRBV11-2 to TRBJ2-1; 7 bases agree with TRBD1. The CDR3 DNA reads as TGTGCCAGCAGCACAGGGGAGAATTTGTCCTACAATGAGCAGTTCTTC. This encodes CASSTGENLSYNEQFF.